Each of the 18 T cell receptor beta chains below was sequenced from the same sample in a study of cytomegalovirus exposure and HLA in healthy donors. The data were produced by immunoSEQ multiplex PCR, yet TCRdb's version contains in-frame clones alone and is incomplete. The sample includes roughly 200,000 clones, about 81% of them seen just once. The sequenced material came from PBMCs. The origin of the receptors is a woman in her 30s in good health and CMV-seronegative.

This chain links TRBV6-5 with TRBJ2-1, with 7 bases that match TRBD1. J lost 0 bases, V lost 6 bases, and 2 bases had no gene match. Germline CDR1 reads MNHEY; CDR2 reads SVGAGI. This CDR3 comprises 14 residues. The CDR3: CASSRDSSYNEQFF. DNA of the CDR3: TGTGCCAGCAGCCGGGACAGCTCCTACAATGAGCAGTTCTTC.

The CDR3 loop is CASSYSGLLNEQFF. CDR3 nucleotides: TGTGCCAGCAGTTACTCGGGACTATTAAATGAGCAGTTCTTC. The chain is built from TRBV6-6 and TRBJ2-1; the match to TRBD2 covers 7 bases. There are 14 residues in the CDR3. Trimming took 0 bases from V and 7 from J; bases not matched to a gene: 3. From germline, CDR1 is MNHNY and CDR2 SVGAGI (reference sequence).

The CDR3 nucleotides read TGCGCCAGCAGAGGACAGGGGGCCGACACCGGGGAGCTGTTTTTT. It yields the protein CASRGQGADTGELFF. The J gene is TRBJ2-2, the V gene TRBV10-2; the match to TRBD1 covers 11 bases. The CDR3 has 15 amino acids. Germline V gives CDR1 WSHSY, CDR2 SAAADI. After removal of 6 bases from V and 3 bases from J, the junction contained 3 bases not matched to a gene.

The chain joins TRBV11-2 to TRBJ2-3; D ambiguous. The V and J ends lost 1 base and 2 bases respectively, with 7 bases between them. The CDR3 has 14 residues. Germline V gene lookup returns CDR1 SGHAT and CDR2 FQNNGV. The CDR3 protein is CASSLGPLTDTQYF. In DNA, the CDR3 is TGTGCCAGCAGCTTAGGGCCCCTCACAGATACGCAGTATTTT.

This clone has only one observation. The CDR3 DNA reads TGTGCCAGCAGTTCGATCCCCGGTAAGGGAGGACAGTTCTTC. This encodes CASSSIPGKGGQFF. The chain uses TRBV28 and TRBJ2-1; perhaps TRBD2 as D (6 bases). The CDR3 has 14 residues. Deletions cut 4 bases from V and 13 bases from J, with 20 bases between. Germline-derived CDR1 and CDR2 are MDHEN and SYDVKM.

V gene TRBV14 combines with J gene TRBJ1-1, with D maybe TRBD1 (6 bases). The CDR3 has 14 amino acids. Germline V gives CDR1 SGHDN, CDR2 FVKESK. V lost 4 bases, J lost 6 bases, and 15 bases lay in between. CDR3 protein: CASSPGGTGPEAFF. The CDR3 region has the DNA TGTGCCAGCAGCCCTGGTGGCACAGGGCCTGAAGCTTTCTTT.

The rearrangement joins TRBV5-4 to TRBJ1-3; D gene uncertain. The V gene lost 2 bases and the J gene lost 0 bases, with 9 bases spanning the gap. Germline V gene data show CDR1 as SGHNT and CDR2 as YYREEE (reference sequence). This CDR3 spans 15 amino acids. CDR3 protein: CASSFWTNSGNTIYF. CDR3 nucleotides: TGTGCCAGCAGCTTTTGGACTAACTCTGGAAACACCATATATTTT.

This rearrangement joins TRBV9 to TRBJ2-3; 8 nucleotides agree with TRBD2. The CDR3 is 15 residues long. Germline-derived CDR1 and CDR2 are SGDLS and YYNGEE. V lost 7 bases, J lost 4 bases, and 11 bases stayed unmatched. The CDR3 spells CASADGRAVADTQYF. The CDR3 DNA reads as TGTGCCAGCGCGGACGGGAGGGCCGTAGCAGATACGCAGTATTTT.

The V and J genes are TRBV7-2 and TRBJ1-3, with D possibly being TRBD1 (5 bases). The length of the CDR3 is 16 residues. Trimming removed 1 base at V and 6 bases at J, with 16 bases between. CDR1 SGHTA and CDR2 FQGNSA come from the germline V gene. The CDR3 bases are TGTGCCAGCAGCTTAGAATGGGCAGGGACTTTAAACACCATATATTTT. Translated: CASSLEWAGTLNTIYF.

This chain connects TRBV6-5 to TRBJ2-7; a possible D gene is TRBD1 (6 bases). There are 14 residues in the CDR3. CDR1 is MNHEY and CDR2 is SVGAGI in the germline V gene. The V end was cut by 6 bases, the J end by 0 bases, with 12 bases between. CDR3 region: CASRKRGTSYEQYF. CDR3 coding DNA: TGTGCCAGCAGGAAGAGGGGGACCTCCTACGAGCAGTACTTC.

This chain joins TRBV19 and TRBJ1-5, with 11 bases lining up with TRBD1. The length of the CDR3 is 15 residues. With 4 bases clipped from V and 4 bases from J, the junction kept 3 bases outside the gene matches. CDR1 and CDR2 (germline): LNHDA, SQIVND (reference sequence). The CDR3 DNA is TGTGCCAGTAGTACCGGACAGGGGGCGAATCAGCCCCAGCATTTT. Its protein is CASSTGQGANQPQHF.

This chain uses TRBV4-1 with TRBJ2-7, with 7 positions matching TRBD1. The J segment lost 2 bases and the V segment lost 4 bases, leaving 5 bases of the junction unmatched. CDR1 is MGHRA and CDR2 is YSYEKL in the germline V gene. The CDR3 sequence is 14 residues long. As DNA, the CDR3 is TGCGCCAGCAGCCCGACAGGGATTACCTACGAGCAGTACTTC. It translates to CASSPTGITYEQYF.

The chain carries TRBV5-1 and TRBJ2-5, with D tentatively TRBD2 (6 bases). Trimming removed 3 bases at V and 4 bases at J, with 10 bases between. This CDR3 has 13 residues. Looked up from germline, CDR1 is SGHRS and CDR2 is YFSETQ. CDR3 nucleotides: TGCGCCAGCAGCTGGGGGGTAAGAGAGACCCAGTACTTC. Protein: CASSWGVRETQYF.

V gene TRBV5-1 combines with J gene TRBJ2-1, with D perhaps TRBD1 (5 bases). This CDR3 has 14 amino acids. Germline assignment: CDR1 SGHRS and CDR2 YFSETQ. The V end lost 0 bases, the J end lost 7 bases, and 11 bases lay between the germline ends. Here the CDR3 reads CASSLARQGNEQFF. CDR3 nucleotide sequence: TGCGCCAGCAGCTTGGCACGGCAGGGAAATGAGCAGTTCTTC. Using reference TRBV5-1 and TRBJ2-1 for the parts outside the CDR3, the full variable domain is KAGVTQTPRYLIKTRGQQVTLSCSPISGHRSVSWYQQTPGQGLQFLFEYFSETQRNKGNFPGRFSGRQFSNSRSEMNVSTLELGDSALYLCASSLARQGNEQFFGPGTRLTVL.

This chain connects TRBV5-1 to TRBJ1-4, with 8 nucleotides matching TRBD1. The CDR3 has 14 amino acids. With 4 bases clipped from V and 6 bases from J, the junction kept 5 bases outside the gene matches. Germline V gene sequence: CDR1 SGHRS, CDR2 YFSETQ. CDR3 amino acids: CASSEGQAYEKLFF. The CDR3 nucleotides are TGCGCCAGCAGCGAGGGACAGGCCTATGAAAAACTGTTTTTT.

CDR3 bases: TGTGCCAGCTCACCACGGGCGGGAGGAGCAGATACGCAGTATTTT. Translating gives CASSPRAGGADTQYF. The chain employs TRBV18 and TRBJ2-3; TRBD2 matches at 8 bases. The trim removed 1 base at V and 4 bases at J, leaving 4 bases unmatched. Germline values: CDR1 KGHSH, CDR2 LQKENI. This CDR3 comprises 15 residues. Combining the CDR3 with reference TRBV18 and TRBJ2-3 gives the whole variable domain NAGVMQNPRHLVRRRGQEARLRCSPMKGHSHVYWYRQLPEEGLKFMVYLQKENIIDESGMPKERFSAEFPKEGPSILRIQQVVRGDSAAYFCASSPRAGGADTQYFGPGTRLTVL.

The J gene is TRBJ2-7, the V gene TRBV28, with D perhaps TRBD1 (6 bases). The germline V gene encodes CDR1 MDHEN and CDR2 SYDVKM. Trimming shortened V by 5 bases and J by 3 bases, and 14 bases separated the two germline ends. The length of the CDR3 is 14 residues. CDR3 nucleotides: TGTGCCAGCAGTCCCCGGGACAAAAACTACGAGCAGTACTTC. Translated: CASSPRDKNYEQYF. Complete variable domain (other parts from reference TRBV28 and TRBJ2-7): DVKVTQSSRYLVKRTGEKVFLECVQDMDHENMFWYRQDPGLGLRLIYFSYDVKMKEKGDIPEGYSVSREKKERFSLILESASTNQTSMYLCASSPRDKNYEQYFGPGTRLTVT.

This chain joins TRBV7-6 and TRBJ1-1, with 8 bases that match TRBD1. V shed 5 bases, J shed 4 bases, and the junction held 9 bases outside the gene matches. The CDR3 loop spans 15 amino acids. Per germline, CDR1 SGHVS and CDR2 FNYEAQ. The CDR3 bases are TGTGCCAGCAGCGAAAGACAGGGGTTGCGCACTGAAGCTTTCTTT. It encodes CASSERQGLRTEAFF. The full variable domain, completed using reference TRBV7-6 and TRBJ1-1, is GAGVSQSPRYKVTKRGQDVALRCDPISGHVSLYWYRQALGQGPEFLTYFNYEAQQDKSGLPNDRFSAERPEGSISTLTIQRTEQRDSAMYRCASSERQGLRTEAFFGQGTRLTVV.